This T cell receptor (beta chain) was identified during a study of blood T cell repertoires in COVID-19. Study in general: COVID-19 samples, acute and convalescent, were from the United States, Italy and Spain. PBMCs, B-cell-depleted T cells, or T cells were the source of the cDNA or gDNA that made up the material.

Per the original data handling: How many nucleated cells were present was estimated from reference gene primer amplification. The table came from immunoSEQ multiplex PCR; TCRdb's copy has only in-frame clones and leaves some out. V and J calls and clone size follow that table, whereas D and trimming were derived from the DNA. The profile shows approximately 200,000 clones, approximately 80% of them singletons. The Seattle site enrolled patients during active infection and followed them longitudinally. The V gene's germline CDR1 is SGDLS and CDR2 YYNGEE. This CDR3 region has 14 residues. Trimming shortened V by 0 bases and J by 10 bases, and 13 bases separated the two germline ends.

This clonotype was obtained from a woman older than 75 with COVID-19, enrolled during active disease. Sequences were obtained from peripheral blood. This chain uses TRBV9 with TRBJ2-2, with a tentative D call TRBD2 (5 bases). CDR3 sequence: CASSVAGGGAELFF. The CDR3 DNA is TGTGCCAGCAGCGTAGCTGGCGGAGGCGCGGAGCTGTTTTTT.